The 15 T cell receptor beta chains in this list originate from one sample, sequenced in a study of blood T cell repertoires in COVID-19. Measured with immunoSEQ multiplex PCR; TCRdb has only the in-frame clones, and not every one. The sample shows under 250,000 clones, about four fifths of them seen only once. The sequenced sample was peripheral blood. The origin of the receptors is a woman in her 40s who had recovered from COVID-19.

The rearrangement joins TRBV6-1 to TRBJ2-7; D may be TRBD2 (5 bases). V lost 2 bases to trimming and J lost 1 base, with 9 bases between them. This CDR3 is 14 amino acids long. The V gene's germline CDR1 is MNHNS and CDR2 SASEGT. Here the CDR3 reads CASSERGQSYEQYF. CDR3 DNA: TGTGCCAGCAGTGAAAGAGGGCAGTCCTACGAGCAGTACTTC.

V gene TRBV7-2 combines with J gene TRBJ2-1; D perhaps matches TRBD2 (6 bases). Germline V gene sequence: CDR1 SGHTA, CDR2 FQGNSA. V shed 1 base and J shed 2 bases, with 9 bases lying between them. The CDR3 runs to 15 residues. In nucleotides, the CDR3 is TGTGCCAGCAGCTTAGTAACGGGGGCCTACAATGAGCAGTTCTTC. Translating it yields CASSLVTGAYNEQFF.

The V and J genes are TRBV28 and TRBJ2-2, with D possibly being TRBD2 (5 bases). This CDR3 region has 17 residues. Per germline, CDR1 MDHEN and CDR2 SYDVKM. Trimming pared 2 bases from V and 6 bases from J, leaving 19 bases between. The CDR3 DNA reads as TGTGCCAGCAGTTTAGTTAGGGCCCCGGACTCCCCCGGGGAGCTGTTTTTT. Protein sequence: CASSLVRAPDSPGELFF.

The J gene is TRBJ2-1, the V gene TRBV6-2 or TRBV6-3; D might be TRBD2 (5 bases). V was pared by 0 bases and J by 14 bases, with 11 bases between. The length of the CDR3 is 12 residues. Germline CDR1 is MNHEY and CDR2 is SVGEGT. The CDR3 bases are TGTGCCAGCAGTTACTCTGACGGAGGAAAGTTCTTC. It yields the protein CASSYSDGGKFF.

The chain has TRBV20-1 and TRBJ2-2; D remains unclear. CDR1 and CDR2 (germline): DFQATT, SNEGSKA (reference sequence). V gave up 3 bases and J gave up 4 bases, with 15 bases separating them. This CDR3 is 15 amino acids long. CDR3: CSASETRYPTGELFF. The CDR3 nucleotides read TGCAGTGCTAGTGAGACTCGTTATCCCACCGGGGAGCTGTTTTTT.

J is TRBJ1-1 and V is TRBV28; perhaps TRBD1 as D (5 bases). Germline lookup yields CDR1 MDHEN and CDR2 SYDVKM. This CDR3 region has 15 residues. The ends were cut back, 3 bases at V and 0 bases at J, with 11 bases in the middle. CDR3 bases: TGTGCCAGCAGTTTTGGGAGGGGCCTGAACACTGAAGCTTTCTTT. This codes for CASSFGRGLNTEAFF.

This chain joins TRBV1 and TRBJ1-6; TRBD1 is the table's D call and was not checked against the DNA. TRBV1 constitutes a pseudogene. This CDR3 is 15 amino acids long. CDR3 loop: CTSSNRGIYNSPLHF. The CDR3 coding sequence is TGCACCAGCAGTAACAGGGGGATCTATAATTCACCCCTCCACTTT.

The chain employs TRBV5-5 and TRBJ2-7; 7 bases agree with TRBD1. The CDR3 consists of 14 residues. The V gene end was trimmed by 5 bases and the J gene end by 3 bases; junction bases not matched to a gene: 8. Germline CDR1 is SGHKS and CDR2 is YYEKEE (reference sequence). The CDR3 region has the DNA TGTGCCAGCAGAATTAGGACAGGACACTACGAGCAGTACTTC. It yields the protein CASRIRTGHYEQYF.

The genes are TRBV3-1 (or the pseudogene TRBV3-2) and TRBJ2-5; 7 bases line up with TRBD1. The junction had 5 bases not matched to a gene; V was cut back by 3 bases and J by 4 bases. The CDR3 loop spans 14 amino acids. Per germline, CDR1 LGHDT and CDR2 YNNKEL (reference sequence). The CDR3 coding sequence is TGTGCCAGCAGCCATAAGGGGGCCGCAGAGACCCAGTACTTC. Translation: CASSHKGAAETQYF.

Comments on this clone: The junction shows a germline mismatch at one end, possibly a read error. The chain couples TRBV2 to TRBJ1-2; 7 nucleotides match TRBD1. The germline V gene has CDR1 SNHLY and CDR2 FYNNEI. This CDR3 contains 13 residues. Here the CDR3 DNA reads TGTGCCAGCAGGGAAGACAGGGACTATGGCTACACCTTC. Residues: CASREDRDYGYTF.

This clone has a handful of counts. The CDR3 protein is CASSFYRDEQYF. CDR3 sequence (DNA): TGTGCCAGCAGCTTTTACAGGGACGAGCAGTACTTC. The chain has TRBV11-2 and TRBJ2-7; possibly TRBD1 for D (6 bases). The CDR3 contains 12 residues. Germline loops: CDR1 SGHAT, CDR2 FQNNGV. The V end was cut by 3 bases, the J end by 5 bases, with 8 bases between.

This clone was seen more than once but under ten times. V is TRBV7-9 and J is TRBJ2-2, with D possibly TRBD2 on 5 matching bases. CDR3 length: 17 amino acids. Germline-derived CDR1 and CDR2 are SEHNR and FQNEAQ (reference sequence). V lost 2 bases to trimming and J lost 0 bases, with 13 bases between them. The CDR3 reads CASSLPPSRPNTGELFF. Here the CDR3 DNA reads TGTGCCAGCAGCTTACCCCCTAGCAGACCGAACACCGGGGAGCTGTTTTTT.

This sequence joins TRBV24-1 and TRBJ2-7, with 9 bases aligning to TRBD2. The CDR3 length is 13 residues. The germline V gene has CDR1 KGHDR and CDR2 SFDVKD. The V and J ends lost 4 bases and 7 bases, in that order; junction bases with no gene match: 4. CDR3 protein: CATSDTSGGEQYF. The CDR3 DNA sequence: TGTGCCACCAGTGACACAAGCGGGGGGGAGCAGTACTTC.

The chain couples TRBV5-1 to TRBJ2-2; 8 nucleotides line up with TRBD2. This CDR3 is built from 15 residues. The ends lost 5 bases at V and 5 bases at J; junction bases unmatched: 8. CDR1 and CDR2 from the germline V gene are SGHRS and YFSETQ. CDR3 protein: CASSRSREGTGELFF. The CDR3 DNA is TGCGCCAGCAGTCGTTCCCGGGAGGGGACCGGGGAGCTGTTTTTT.

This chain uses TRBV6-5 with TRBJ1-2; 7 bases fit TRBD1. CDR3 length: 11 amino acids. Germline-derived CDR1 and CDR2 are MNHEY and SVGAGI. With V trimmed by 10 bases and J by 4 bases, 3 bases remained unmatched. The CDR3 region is CATRDSYGYTF. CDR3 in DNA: TGTGCCACCCGGGACAGCTATGGCTACACCTTC.